These 10 T cell receptor beta chains share one sample of origin, sequenced in a study of identical twins. MiXCR was run by TCRdb on the 5' RACE reads, yielding one entry per CDR3 protein. Of fewer than 500,000 distinct CDR3 sequences detected, 14% appear once; the ten largest clones hold approximately 1%. These same records also appear under a second study, on yellow fever vaccine responses in identical twins.

The sequenced material came from CD4+ T cells sorted from blood. The receptors stem from a woman aged 18-29 years in good health.

This clonotype showed up just a few times. The chain combines TRBV24-1 with TRBJ2-3; D assignment may be TRBD1 or TRBD2 (7 bases each). The V end lost 3 bases, the J end lost 0 bases, and 15 bases lay between the germline ends. The CDR3 has 17 amino acids. Germline V gives CDR1 KGHDR, CDR2 SFDVKD. The CDR3 region is CATSDKQGRGSTDTQYF. In DNA form, the CDR3 reads TGTGCCACCAGTGATAAACAGGGGAGGGGAAGCACAGATACGCAGTATTTT.

This clonotype came up many times. For the CDR3, the DNA is TGTGCCAGCAGCTGGGACAGAGGGAATGAGCAGTTCTTC. Encoded protein: CASSWDRGNEQFF. The rearrangement uses TRBV7-2 and TRBJ2-1; 7 bases are a match to TRBD1. CDR1 is SGHTA and CDR2 is FQGNSA in the germline V gene. This CDR3 contains 13 residues. The V and J ends lost 4 bases and 7 bases, in that order; junction bases with no gene match: 4.

This clonotype was counted at least ten times. The rearrangement uses TRBV20-1 and TRBJ2-1; 9 nucleotides match TRBD2. Unmatched junction bases numbered 6, after V lost 5 bases and J lost 4 bases. The CDR3 has 14 amino acids. Germline CDR1 and CDR2: DFQATT and SNEGSKA (reference sequence). The CDR3 loop reads CSALMTSGYNEQFF. The CDR3 coding sequence is TGCAGTGCTTTGATGACTAGCGGATACAATGAGCAGTTCTTC.

There are a few counts of this clonotype. The chain recombines TRBV5-1 with TRBJ2-7; no clear D gene. Germline values: CDR1 SGHRS, CDR2 YFSETQ. Trimming took off 2 bases at V and 2 bases at J, with 11 bases between the two ends. There are 14 residues in the CDR3. CDR3 sequence: CASSFRSTTYEQYF. The CDR3 DNA reads as TGCGCCAGCAGCTTTCGGTCCACAACCTACGAGCAGTACTTC.

This chain connects TRBV6-1 to TRBJ2-6; weak D call: TRBD1 (5 bases). Germline CDR1 reads MNHNS; CDR2 reads SASEGT. V lost 8 bases and J lost 0, with 20 bases in between. The CDR3 is 18 amino acids. The CDR3 DNA follows: TGTGCCAGCCAGAGACAGAACTCCCTGGGCTCTGGGGCCAACGTCCTGACTTTC. Translated: CASQRQNSLGSGANVLTF.

About this clonotype itself: An end of the junction differs from the germline gene, which may be a read error. This sequence joins TRBV9 and TRBJ2-2, with a weak D call TRBD2 (6 bases). Per germline, CDR1 SGDLS and CDR2 YYNGEE. The CDR3 loop spans 15 amino acids. The CDR3 is CASSPAGANTGGLFF. CDR3 nucleotide sequence: TGTGCCAGCAGCCCTGCCGGGGCGAACACCGGGGGGCTGTTTTTT.

The CDR3, as DNA: TGTGCCAGCAGTCCCCATATTGGGCAGATTAATTCACCCCTCCACTTT. Encoded protein: CASSPHIGQINSPLHF. V is TRBV28 and J is TRBJ1-6, with D unclear. Germline CDR1 reads MDHEN; CDR2 reads SYDVKM. V shed 5 bases and J shed 6 bases, with 17 bases lying between them. This CDR3 contains 16 residues.

This clonotype occurred a few times. The chain combines TRBV18 with TRBJ2-7; 7 bases line up with TRBD1. From germline, CDR1 is KGHSH and CDR2 LQKENI. J was trimmed by 7 bases and V by 1 base; bases with no gene match: 7. The CDR3 is 14 amino acids. The CDR3 here is CASSPLDREGEQYF. The CDR3 nucleotides are TGTGCCAGCTCACCACTTGACAGGGAAGGAGAGCAGTACTTC.

This clonotype has just a few counts. J is TRBJ1-5 and V is TRBV3-1; D perhaps matches TRBD1 (5 bases). Germline V lookup: CDR1 LGHDT, CDR2 YNNKEL (reference sequence). This CDR3 is built from 15 residues. Trimming took off 1 base at V and 3 bases at J, with 10 bases between the two ends. The CDR3 protein is CASSQAGGNNQPQHF. CDR3 coding DNA: TGTGCCAGCAGCCAAGCGGGGGGAAACAATCAGCCCCAGCATTTT.

The V gene is TRBV20-1, the J gene TRBJ2-7; TRBD1 aligns across 9 bases. This CDR3 region has 15 residues. Trimming at V came to 6 bases and at J to 5 bases, leaving 14 bases not matched to a gene. The germline CDR1 and CDR2 sequences are DFQATT and SNEGSKA (reference sequence). The CDR3 DNA follows: TGCAGTGCCCCAGACCCGGGACAGGGAACTGACGAGCAGTACTTC. Amino acids: CSAPDPGQGTDEQYF.